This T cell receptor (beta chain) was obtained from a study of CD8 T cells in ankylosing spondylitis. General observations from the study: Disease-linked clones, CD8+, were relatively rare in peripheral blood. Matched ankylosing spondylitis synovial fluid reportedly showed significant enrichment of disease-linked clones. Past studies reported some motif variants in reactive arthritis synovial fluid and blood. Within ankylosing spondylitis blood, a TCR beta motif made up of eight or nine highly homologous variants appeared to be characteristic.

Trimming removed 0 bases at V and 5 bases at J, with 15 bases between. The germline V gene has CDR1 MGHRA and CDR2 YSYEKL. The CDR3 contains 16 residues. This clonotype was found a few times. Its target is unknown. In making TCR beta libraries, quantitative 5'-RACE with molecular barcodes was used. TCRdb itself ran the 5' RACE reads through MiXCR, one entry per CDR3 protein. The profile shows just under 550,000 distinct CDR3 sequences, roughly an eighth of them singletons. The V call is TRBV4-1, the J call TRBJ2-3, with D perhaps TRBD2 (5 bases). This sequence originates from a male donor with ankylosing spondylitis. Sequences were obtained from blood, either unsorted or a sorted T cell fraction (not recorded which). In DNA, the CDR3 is TGCGCCAGCAGCCAAGATGAGGAGGTCGGTGGAGATACGCAGTATTTT. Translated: CASSQDEEVGGDTQYF.